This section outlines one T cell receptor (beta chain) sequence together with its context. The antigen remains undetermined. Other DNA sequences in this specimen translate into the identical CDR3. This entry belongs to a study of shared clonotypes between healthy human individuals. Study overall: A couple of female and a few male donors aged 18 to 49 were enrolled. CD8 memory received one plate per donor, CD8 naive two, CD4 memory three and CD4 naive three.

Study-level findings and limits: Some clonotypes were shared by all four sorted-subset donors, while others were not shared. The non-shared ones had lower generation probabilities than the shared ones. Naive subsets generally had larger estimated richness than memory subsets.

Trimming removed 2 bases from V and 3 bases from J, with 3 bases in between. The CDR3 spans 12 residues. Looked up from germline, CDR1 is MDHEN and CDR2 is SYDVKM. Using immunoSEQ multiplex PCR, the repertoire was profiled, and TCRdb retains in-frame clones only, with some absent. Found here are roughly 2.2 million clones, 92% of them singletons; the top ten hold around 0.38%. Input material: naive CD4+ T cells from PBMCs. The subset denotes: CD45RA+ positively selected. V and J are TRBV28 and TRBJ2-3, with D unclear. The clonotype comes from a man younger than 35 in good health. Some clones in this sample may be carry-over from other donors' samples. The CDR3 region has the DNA TGTGCCAGCAGTTTAATTACAGATACGCAGTATTTT. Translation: CASSLITDTQYF.